One sample yielded the 10 T cell receptor beta chains listed below, sequenced in a study of T cell clonotyping in hematopoietic cell transplantation. The protocol was immunoSEQ multiplex PCR, while the TCRdb copy is restricted to in-frame clones and leaves out a portion. The table has about 5,400 clones, 66% seen once. Source: PBMCs, taken 180 days after allogeneic stem cell transplant. The receptors derive from a male patient in his forties or fifties who had an allogeneic stem cell transplant from an unrelated donor, so the T cells may come from the graft donor. Some clones in this sample may be carry-over from other donors' samples.

The chain carries TRBV7-2 and TRBJ1-1; tentative D call: TRBD1 (6 bases). Germline V lookup: CDR1 SGHTA, CDR2 FQGNSA. V was shortened by 5 bases and J by 1 base, with 23 bases between the two germline ends. The CDR3 totals 18 residues. In DNA, the CDR3 is TGTGCCAGCAGCCCATACCGGGGGGGCCATTTTTCGAACACTGAAGCTTTCTTT. It translates to CASSPYRGGHFSNTEAFF. The entire variable domain, with the rest obtained from reference TRBV7-2 and TRBJ1-1, is as follows: GAGVSQSPSNKVTEKGKDVELRCDPISGHTALYWYRQSLGQGLEFLIYFQGNSAPDKSGLPSDRFSAERTGGSVSTLTIQRTQQEDSAVYLCASSPYRGGHFSNTEAFFGQGTRLTVV.

The rearrangement joins TRBV29-1 to TRBJ2-1; D possibly corresponds to TRBD2 (6 bases). V gave up 2 bases and J gave up 8 bases, with 28 bases separating them. The CDR3 consists of 18 residues. Germline CDR1 is SQVTM and CDR2 is ANQGSEA. The CDR3 coding sequence is TGCAGCGTTGAATTCCCGGGGGTTATTAATCTCGGTGAGGATGAGCAGTTCTTC. Encoded protein: CSVEFPGVINLGEDEQFF.

The chain links TRBV27 to TRBJ2-7; 8 bases are shared with TRBD2. Unmatched junction bases numbered 14, after V lost 2 bases and J lost 5 bases. The CDR3 is 17 residues long. Germline assignment: CDR1 MNHEY and CDR2 SMNVEV (reference sequence). CDR3 region: CASSLRGLATSYHEQYF. As DNA, the CDR3 is TGTGCCAGCAGTTTACGCGGACTAGCTACCTCGTACCACGAGCAGTACTTC.

The chain's CDR3 is CASSPIAGGRTEAFF. In DNA, the CDR3 is TGTGCCAGCAGTCCCATCGCAGGGGGCCGCACTGAAGCTTTCTTT. The V and J genes are TRBV28 and TRBJ1-1; 8 positions agree with TRBD1. The CDR3 is 15 residues long. CDR1 MDHEN and CDR2 SYDVKM come from the germline V gene. V lost 5 bases, J lost 4 bases, and 9 bases stayed unmatched.

The genes are TRBV28 and TRBJ1-5; the match to TRBD1 covers 10 bases. This CDR3 has 14 residues. Germline loops: CDR1 MDHEN, CDR2 SYDVKM. With 8 bases clipped from V and 0 bases from J, the junction kept 1 base outside the gene matches. Here the CDR3 reads CASGTGDSNQPQHF. CDR3 bases: TGTGCCAGCGGGACAGGGGATAGCAATCAGCCCCAGCATTTT.

This clone was counted a single time. This chain joins TRBV27 and TRBJ2-7; 12 nucleotides match TRBD2. Germline V lookup: CDR1 MNHEY, CDR2 SMNVEV (reference sequence). The CDR3 covers 15 residues. J lost 3 bases, V lost 5 bases, and 5 bases had no gene match. The chain's CDR3 is CASSPRTSGIYEQYF. As DNA, the CDR3 is TGTGCCAGCAGTCCAAGGACTAGCGGGATCTACGAGCAGTACTTC.

This clone appeared a few times. The chain is built from TRBV5-1 and TRBJ2-7; weak D call: TRBD2 (6 bases). V was trimmed by 0 bases and J by 1 base, leaving 11 bases between them. The CDR3 runs to 15 residues. Germline lookup yields CDR1 SGHRS and CDR2 YFSETQ. The CDR3 region is CASSLVSGGSYEQYF. In DNA, the CDR3 is TGCGCCAGCAGCTTGGTTTCTGGGGGGTCCTACGAGCAGTACTTC.

This clone was observed a handful of times. This sequence joins TRBV19 and TRBJ2-7; D is uncertain. V was trimmed by 5 bases and J by 2 bases, leaving 16 bases between them. The CDR3 is 15 residues long. CDR1 is LNHDA, CDR2 SQIVND, per germline (reference sequence). The CDR3 region has the DNA TGTGCCAGTAGTCCTTATCGGAGTGGGGCCTACGAGCAGTACTTC. Amino acids: CASSPYRSGAYEQYF.

The chain uses TRBV5-4 and TRBJ2-3; either TRBD1 or TRBD2 may fit D (7 bases each). CDR1 is SGHNT, CDR2 YYREEE, per germline (reference sequence). The CDR3 runs to 15 residues. V shed 4 bases and J shed 5 bases, with 17 bases lying between them. CDR3 loop: CASSGEGALQDTQYF. The CDR3 DNA sequence: TGTGCCAGCAGCGGGGAGGGGGCGCTTCAAGATACGCAGTATTTT. The entire variable domain, with the rest obtained from reference TRBV5-4 and TRBJ2-3, is as follows: ETGVTQSPTHLIKTRGQQVTLRCSSQSGHNTVSWYQQALGQGPQFIFQYYREEENGRGNFPPRFSGLQFPNYSSELNVNALELDDSALYLCASSGEGALQDTQYFGPGTRLTVL.

This clone was counted a single time. The V and J genes are TRBV5-6 and TRBJ1-2; weak D call: TRBD1 (6 bases). Germline V gene data show CDR1 as SGHDT and CDR2 as YYEEEE. The CDR3 consists of 13 residues. Deletions cut 3 bases from V and 6 bases from J, with 12 bases between. CDR3 nucleotide sequence: TGTGCCAGCAGCTGGAGGACAGCCGATGGCTACACCTTC. This codes for CASSWRTADGYTF.